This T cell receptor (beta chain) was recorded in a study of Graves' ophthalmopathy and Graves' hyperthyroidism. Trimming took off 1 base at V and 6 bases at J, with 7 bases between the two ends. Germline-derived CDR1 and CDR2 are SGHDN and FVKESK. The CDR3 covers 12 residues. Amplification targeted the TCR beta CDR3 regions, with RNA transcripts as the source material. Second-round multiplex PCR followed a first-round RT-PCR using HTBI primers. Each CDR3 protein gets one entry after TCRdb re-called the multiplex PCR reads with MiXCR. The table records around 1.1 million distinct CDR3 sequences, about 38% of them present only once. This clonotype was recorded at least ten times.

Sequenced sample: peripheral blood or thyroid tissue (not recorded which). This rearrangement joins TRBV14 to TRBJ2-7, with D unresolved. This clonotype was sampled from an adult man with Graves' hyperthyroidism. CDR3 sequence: CASSQGAGEQYF. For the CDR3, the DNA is TGTGCCAGCAGCCAAGGAGCCGGCGAGCAGTACTTC. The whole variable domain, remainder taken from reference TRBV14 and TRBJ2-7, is EAGVTQFPSHSVIEKGQTVTLRCDPISGHDNLYWYRRVMGKEIKFLLHFVKESKQDESGMPNNRFLAERTGGTYSTLKVQPAELEDSGVYFCASSQGAGEQYFGPGTRLTVT.